This T cell receptor beta chain was sequenced in a study of T cell repertoires in cytomegalovirus infection (dated by TCRdb to the late 2010s). About the study as a whole: Peptide stimulations targeted recently identified HLA-C-restricted CMV epitopes, whose presentation resists viral immunomodulation, together with well-studied HLA-B-restricted epitopes. The HLA type of each donor mattered for the analysis, because public TCR beta signatures pointed to carriage of CMV infection along with the matching HLA type.

Here is what the overall study found, with its caveats: Cumulative frequency of public TCR beta family members discriminated carriers of CMV infection plus the relevant HLA type in this cohort and an independent roughly 320-donor cohort. The ex vivo response was dominated by HLA-C-restricted CMV-specific TCR beta clonotypes, and the single most frequent clonotype in two of eight donors was supplied by these HLA-C-restricted clonotypes.

The reads were generated on an Illumina HiSeq 1500. Through fastp at Q25 and MiXCR, TCRdb rebuilt clones from the public reads, retaining in-frame beta chains. For every CDR3 protein sequence, its rows merge into one entry that carries the most common genes and DNA. The table for this sample lists around 310,000 distinct CDR3 sequences; 25% to 35% of them were counted only once. The ten largest clones capture about 20% of the sample. The label giving this sample's treatment or condition can be read as: in vitro stimulation with specific CMV peptide epitopes to enrich CMV-specific T cells. CDR1 MDHEN and CDR2 SYDVKM were looked up in the germline V gene. Taken from cysteine to phenylalanine, the CDR3 has 14 residues. Here the CDR3 DNA is all that survives: 42 bases in frame from base 1. At the junction V is shortened by 5 bases and J by 3 bases; bases outside the gene matches: 4. This clonotype is medium-sized (0.01 to 0.1%). The clone's antigen remains unknown. Per-base qualities were not stored, and no clone one base away is much larger.

The chain is made from TRBV28 and TRBJ1-3; TRBD1 matches 7 bases in the middle. The receptor comes from a human donor in good health (CMV status not recorded). Some clones in this sample may be carry-over from other donors' samples. The source was cultured PBMCs, collected from culture after CMV antigen stimulation. The sequence in DNA is TGTGCCAGCAGTCCTGGGACAGTTGGAAACACCATATATTTT. The encoded protein is CASSPGTVGNTIYF. The CDR3, completed at both ends by the reference TRBV28 and TRBJ1-3 genes, gives the full variable domain DVKVTQSSRYLVKRTGEKVFLECVQDMDHENMFWYRQDPGLGLRLIYFSYDVKMKEKGDIPEGYSVSREKKERFSLILESASTNQTSMYLCASSPGTVGNTIYFGEGSWLTVV.